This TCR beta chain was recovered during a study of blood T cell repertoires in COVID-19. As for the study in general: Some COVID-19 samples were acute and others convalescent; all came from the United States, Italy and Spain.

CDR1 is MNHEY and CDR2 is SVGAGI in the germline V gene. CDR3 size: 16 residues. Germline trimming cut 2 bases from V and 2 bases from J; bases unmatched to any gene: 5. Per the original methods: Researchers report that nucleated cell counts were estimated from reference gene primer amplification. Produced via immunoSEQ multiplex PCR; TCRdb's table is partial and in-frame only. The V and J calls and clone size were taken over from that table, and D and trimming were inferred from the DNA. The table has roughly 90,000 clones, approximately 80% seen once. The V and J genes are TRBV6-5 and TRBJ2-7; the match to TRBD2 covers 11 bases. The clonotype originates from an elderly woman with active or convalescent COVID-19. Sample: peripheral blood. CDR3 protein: CASSYTIAGGAYEQYF. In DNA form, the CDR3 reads TGTGCCAGCAGTTACACCATAGCGGGAGGGGCCTACGAGCAGTACTTC.